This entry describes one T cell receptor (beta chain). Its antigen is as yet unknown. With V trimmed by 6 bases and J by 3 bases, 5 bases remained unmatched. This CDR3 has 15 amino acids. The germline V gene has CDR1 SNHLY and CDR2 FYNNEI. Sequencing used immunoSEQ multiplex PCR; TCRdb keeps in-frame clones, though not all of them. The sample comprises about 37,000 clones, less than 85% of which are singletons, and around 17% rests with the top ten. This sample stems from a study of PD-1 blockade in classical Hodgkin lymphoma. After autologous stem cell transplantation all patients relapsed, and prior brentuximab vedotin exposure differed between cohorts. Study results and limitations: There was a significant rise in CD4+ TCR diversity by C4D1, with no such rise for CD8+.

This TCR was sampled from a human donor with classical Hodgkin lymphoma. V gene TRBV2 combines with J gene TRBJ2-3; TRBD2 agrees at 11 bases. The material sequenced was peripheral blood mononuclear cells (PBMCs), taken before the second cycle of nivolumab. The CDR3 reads CASRIRTSGTDTQYF. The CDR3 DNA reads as TGTGCCAGCAGGATAAGGACTAGCGGGACAGATACGCAGTATTTT. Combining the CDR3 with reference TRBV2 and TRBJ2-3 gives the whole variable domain EPEVTQTPSHQVTQMGQEVILRCVPISNHLYFYWYRQILGQKVEFLVSFYNNEISEKSEIFDDQFSVERPDGSNFTLKIRSTKLEDSAMYFCASRIRTSGTDTQYFGPGTRLTVL.